This record covers a single TCR beta chain. The antigen remains unidentified. The data are from a study of identical twins. Unique molecular identifiers were in the cDNA, with template-switch universal primer binding. TCRdb re-analysed the 5' RACE reads in MiXCR, keeping a single row per CDR3 protein. The data hold some 900,000 distinct CDR3 sequences, with 9% to 15% observed a single time. CDR1 MNHNS and CDR2 SASEGT come from the germline V gene. V shed 6 bases, J shed 0 bases, and the junction held 6 bases outside the gene matches. The CDR3 runs 16 residues. General study results and limits: Models, which agreed with sharing between unrelated individuals, nonetheless underestimated the out-of-frame TCR alpha sharing seen in monozygotic twins.

The same data also went into a second study, on yellow fever vaccine responses in identical twins.

The chain recombines TRBV6-1 with TRBJ2-2, with 8 bases that match TRBD2. This clonotype originated in a woman between 18 and 29 years old in good health. The sequencing input was PBMCs. CDR3 DNA: TGTGCCAGCAGCCCCTACGGGGGGGCGAACACCGGGGAGCTGTTTTTT. As protein: CASSPYGGANTGELFF.